One and the same sample provided the 19 T cell receptor beta chains below, sequenced in a study of T cells in Graves' hyperthyroidism and ophthalmopathy. RNA transcripts gave rise to amplified TCR beta CDR3 regions. The TCR CDR3 was amplified in a first-round RT-PCR using the HTBI primer set. TCRdb re-derived calls from the multiplex PCR reads in MiXCR, one entry per CDR3 protein. The sample contains approximately 640,000 distinct CDR3 sequences, 15% to 20% of which appear only once. Sequencing used blood. Receptors were obtained from a woman aged 25 to 45 with Graves' hyperthyroidism.

Only a few counts were recorded for this clonotype. CDR3 sequence: CSAQGAGNTIYF. In DNA, the CDR3 is TGCAGTGCACAGGGCGCTGGAAACACCATATATTTT. This chain joins TRBV20-1 and TRBJ1-3; the D gene is possibly TRBD1 (6 bases). CDR1 and CDR2 (germline): DFQATT, SNEGSKA (reference sequence). CDR3 length: 12 residues. V shed 6 bases and J shed 2 bases, with 8 bases lying between them.

This clonotype was observed at least ten times. This CDR3 is CASSARQGIGSNQPQHF. For the CDR3, the DNA is TGTGCCAGCAGTGCCCGACAGGGGATAGGGAGCAATCAGCCCCAGCATTTT. The chain is built from TRBV6-1 and TRBJ1-5; 8 bases fit TRBD1. CDR3 size: 17 residues. CDR1 is MNHNS, CDR2 SASEGT, per germline. V lost 4 bases, J lost 1 base, and 9 bases stayed unmatched.

J is TRBJ1-2 and V is TRBV5-1; D gene unclear. The germline gives CDR1 SGHRS, CDR2 YFSETQ. This CDR3 region has 16 residues. Trimming left V 1 base short and J 2 bases short, with 15 bases between. In nucleotides, the CDR3 is TGCGCCAGCAGCTTGTTTCCGGACGACCTAAACTATGGCTACACCTTC. This sequence encodes CASSLFPDDLNYGYTF.

The CDR3 protein is CASSPGSEQFF. CDR3 DNA sequence: TGTGCCAGCAGCCCGGGAAGTGAGCAGTTCTTC. The chain has TRBV7-2 and TRBJ2-1, with D possibly matching TRBD2 (5 bases). The CDR3 consists of 11 residues. Germline V lookup: CDR1 SGHTA, CDR2 FQGNSA. Trimming took 5 bases from V and 9 from J, leaving 8 bases between them.

At least ten counts were recorded for this clonotype. The chain combines TRBV29-1 with TRBJ1-1; a weak D match, TRBD1 (5 bases). V shed 6 bases and J shed 3 bases, with 17 bases lying between them. The CDR3 has 14 residues. Germline values: CDR1 SQVTM, CDR2 ANQGSEA. The CDR3 spells CSVHAQGDDTEAFF. CDR3 coding DNA: TGCAGCGTGCACGCCCAGGGCGATGACACTGAAGCTTTCTTT. Together with reference TRBV29-1 and TRBJ1-1, the CDR3 gives the full variable domain: SAVISQKPSRDICQRGTSLTIQCQVDSQVTMMFWYRQQPGQSLTLIATANQGSEATYESGFVIDKFPISRPNLTFSTLTVSNMSPEDSSIYLCSVHAQGDDTEAFFGQGTRLTVV.

This clonotype came up a few times. Here the CDR3 reads CARKGTNEKLFF. CDR3 sequence (DNA): TGTGCCAGAAAGGGGACTAATGAAAAACTGTTTTTT. The chain links TRBV3-1 to TRBJ1-4, with a possible D match to TRBD1 (5 bases). V was trimmed by 9 bases and J by 2 bases, leaving 7 bases between them. The CDR3 has 12 amino acids. The germline V gene encodes CDR1 LGHDT and CDR2 YNNKEL (reference sequence).

The chain couples TRBV19 to TRBJ1-1; unclear D gene. V lost 6 bases to trimming and J lost 5 bases, with 10 bases between them. There are 12 residues in the CDR3. Germline V gives CDR1 LNHDA, CDR2 SQIVND (reference sequence). CDR3 bases: TGTGCCAGTAGGGACCAGGTGACTGAAGCTTTCTTT. As protein: CASRDQVTEAFF.

This clonotype was detected many times. V is TRBV5-1 and J is TRBJ2-3, with 7 bases aligning to TRBD1. This CDR3 spans 15 amino acids. J was trimmed by 1 base and V by 7 bases; bases with no gene match: 9. The V gene's germline CDR1 is SGHRS and CDR2 YFSETQ. CDR3 amino acids: CASGEQGTGTDTQYF. The CDR3 DNA follows: TGCGCCAGCGGGGAACAGGGGACGGGCACAGATACGCAGTATTTT.

The V and J genes are TRBV7-9 and TRBJ1-2; D is undetermined. The CDR3 has 12 amino acids. CDR1 and CDR2 (germline): SEHNR, FQNEAQ (reference sequence). Trimming took 1 base from V and 3 from J, leaving 3 bases between them. The CDR3 is CASSLEHYGYTF. Written as DNA, the CDR3 is TGTGCCAGCAGCTTAGAGCACTATGGCTACACCTTC.

A few counts support this clonotype. One end of the junction does not line up with germline, which may come from a read error. This chain connects TRBV7-7 to TRBJ1-3; 7 positions match TRBD1. The CDR3 is made up of 15 amino acids. In germline, CDR1 is SSHAT, CDR2 FNYEAQ (reference sequence). Here the CDR3 DNA reads TGTGCTAGCAGCCCTAGACAGGGAACTGGAAACACCATATATTTT. Protein: CASSPRQGTGNTIYF.

The chain employs TRBV27 and TRBJ2-5, with TRBD1 identical over 8 bases. Losses at the gene ends were 1 base for V and 3 bases for J; bases not matched to a gene: 7. This CDR3 has 16 amino acids. The germline gives CDR1 MNHEY, CDR2 SMNVEV (reference sequence). CDR3 in DNA: TGTGCCAGCAGTTTATGGGGCGGACAGGGAAAAGAGACCCAGTACTTC. As protein: CASSLWGGQGKETQYF.

This clonotype was recorded at least ten times. The rearrangement links TRBV7-3 to TRBJ2-5, with 9 nucleotides matching TRBD1. V was clipped by 5 bases and J by 3 bases; unmatched bases: 4. CDR1 and CDR2 (germline): SGHTA, FQGTGA. The CDR3 extends over 14 amino acids. This CDR3 reads CASSARTGEETQYF. CDR3 in DNA: TGTGCCAGCAGCGCGCGGACAGGGGAAGAGACCCAGTACTTC.

As regards this clonotype: Compared with germline, one end of the junction differs, possibly owing to a read error. The gene calls are TRBV6-2 or TRBV6-3 and TRBJ2-1, with D perhaps matching TRBD2 (5 bases). CDR3 length: 12 residues. Germline CDR1 reads MNHEY; CDR2 reads SVGEGT. This CDR3 is CASSDSREYQFF. CDR3 coding DNA: TGTGCCAGCAGTGACTCGAGGGAGTACCAGTTCTTC.

A few counts support this clonotype. The V gene is TRBV5-1, the J gene TRBJ2-1; the D gene is possibly TRBD2 (6 bases). Trimming cost V 0 bases and J 7 bases, with 11 bases left between them. CDR1 and CDR2 from the germline V gene are SGHRS and YFSETQ. The CDR3 loop spans 14 amino acids. In nucleotides, the CDR3 is TGCGCCAGCAGCTTGGGGGGGAGGAGGAATGAGCAGTTCTTC. It translates to CASSLGGRRNEQFF.

The CDR3 region has the DNA TGTGCCAGCAGTCCGGGACTAGCGGGAGCCGCCTACGAGCAGTACTTC. This gives the protein CASSPGLAGAAYEQYF. The chain links TRBV5-4 to TRBJ2-7; 14 bases are a match to TRBD2. This CDR3 region has 16 residues. The V gene's germline CDR1 is SGHNT and CDR2 YYREEE (reference sequence). V lost 5 bases, J lost 2 bases, and 6 bases stayed unmatched.

The chain joins TRBV6-5 to TRBJ1-2; D call uncertain. Germline CDR1 MNHEY, CDR2 SVGAGI. The CDR3 runs 13 residues. Trimming left V 1 base short and J 12 bases short, with 15 bases between. The CDR3 protein is CASSYYAKGANTF. The CDR3 DNA follows: TGTGCCAGCAGTTACTACGCCAAGGGTGCAAACACCTTC.

This clonotype was seen many times. V is TRBV5-1 and J is TRBJ2-2, with TRBD1 matching 7 bases. The CDR3 extends over 17 amino acids. In germline, CDR1 is SGHRS, CDR2 YFSETQ. The junction had 12 bases not matched to a gene; V was cut back by 7 bases and J by 0 bases. For the CDR3, the DNA is TGCGCCAGCCAAGGAGAGGGGGCCCCTGCGAACACCGGGGAGCTGTTTTTT. Protein product: CASQGEGAPANTGELFF.

V usage is TRBV9 and J usage is TRBJ1-2, with TRBD1 as a possible D gene (6 bases). This CDR3 contains 15 residues. The V and J ends lost 3 bases and 7 bases respectively, with 19 bases between them. Germline-derived CDR1 and CDR2 are SGDLS and YYNGEE. This CDR3 is CASSANPTGFSGYTF. The DNA of the CDR3 is TGTGCCAGCAGCGCTAACCCTACAGGGTTTTCTGGCTACACCTTC. Together with reference TRBV9 and TRBJ1-2, the CDR3 gives the full variable domain: DSGVTQTPKHLITATGQRVTLRCSPRSGDLSVYWYQQSLDQGLQFLIQYYNGEERAKGNILERFSAQQFPDLHSELNLSSLELGDSALYFCASSANPTGFSGYTFGSGTRLTVV.

The rearrangement joins TRBV25-1 to TRBJ2-7; D not certain. CDR3 length: 15 amino acids. CDR1 MGHDK and CDR2 SYGVNS come from the germline V gene. V shed 2 bases and J shed 1 base, with 12 bases lying between them. Written as DNA, the CDR3 is TGTGCCAGCAGTGAACAGGCCGTATTTTCCTACGAGCAGTACTTC. It encodes CASSEQAVFSYEQYF.